The entry that follows covers one T cell receptor beta chain sequence. The data derive from a study of T cell changes during pregnancy in multiple sclerosis. The germline CDR1 and CDR2 sequences are MGHDK and SYGVNS. This CDR3 comprises 14 residues. The V segment lost 6 bases and the J segment 3 bases; nucleotides outside the gene matches: 7. The table came from immunoSEQ multiplex PCR; TCRdb's copy has only in-frame clones and leaves some out. The sample includes roughly 60,000 clones, roughly 95% of them seen just once. The TCR sequence derives from a female donor with multiple sclerosis, enrolled in a pregnancy study. V and J are TRBV25-1 and TRBJ1-1; TRBD1 matches at 7 bases. The source material was CD4+ T cells from peripheral blood mononuclear cells, sampled before pregnancy. The CDR3 is CASRRQGMYTEAFF. CDR3 DNA sequence: TGTGCCAGCAGACGACAGGGAATGTACACTGAAGCTTTCTTT. Looking up the rest from reference TRBV25-1 and TRBJ1-1 gives the full variable domain: EADIYQTPRYLVIGTGKKITLECSQTMGHDKMYWYQQDPGMELHLIHYSYGVNSTEKGDLSSESTVSRIRTEHFPLTLESARPSHTSQYLCASRRQGMYTEAFFGQGTRLTVV.